This TCR beta chain was sequenced in a study of T cell repertoires in cytomegalovirus infection. Germline CDR1 is MGHDK and CDR2 is SYGVNS. The CDR3 covers 15 residues. About this clonotype itself: Sequence at one end of the junction differs from germline and may be a read error.

Using its own MiXCR run on the reads, TCRdb lists one record per CDR3 protein. Altogether 500,000 or so distinct CDR3 sequences are present, more than 15% being singletons, with the ten largest covering about 24%. This chain links TRBV25-1 with TRBJ1-1; D is undetermined. The receptor was isolated from a human donor in good health (CMV status not recorded). Some clones in this sample may be carry-over from other donors' samples. Sequenced: CD8+ T cells from PBMCs. Here the CDR3 reads CARSGRGVINTEAFF. For the CDR3, the DNA is TGTGCCAGAAGTGGACGCGGGGTAATTAACACTGAAGCTTTCTTT. Based on the CDR3 plus reference TRBV25-1 and TRBJ1-1, the full variable domain is EADIYQTPRYLVIGTGKKITLECSQTMGHDKMYWYQQDPGMELHLIHYSYGVNSTEKGDLSSESTVSRIRTEHFPLTLESARPSHTSQYLCARSGRGVINTEAFFGQGTRLTVV.